This T cell receptor (beta chain) was sequenced in a study of T-cell reconstitution after alpha-beta-depleted transplantation in children. General study findings and limits: At around two months after transplant, the alpha-beta T cells were reportedly derived from several hundred expanded clones that came from non-depleted graft cells. Some patients showed high day-60 TCRbeta diversity, which derived from surviving recipient T cells and thymic progenitors.

A note on this clonotype: Antigen specificity is unknown.

Germline lookup yields CDR1 SGHTA and CDR2 FQGNSA. CDR3 length equals 15 residues. Trimming shortened V by 7 bases and J by 3 bases, and 13 bases separated the two germline ends. Unique molecular identifiers were incorporated when the TCRbeta library was constructed. TCRdb reanalysed the PCR reads using MiXCR and keeps one entry per CDR3 protein. Of about 440,000 distinct CDR3 sequences in the sample, 43% were seen once. This TCR was sampled from a girl aged 2-10 years with aplastic anemia, due to receive a stem cell transplant. The sequencing used PBMCs, collected before TCRalphabeta/CD19-depleted stem cell transplant. This chain connects TRBV7-2 to TRBJ2-6, with D unresolved. The CDR3 spells CASTLTPIGANVLTF. The CDR3 DNA follows: TGTGCCAGCACCCTAACCCCCATTGGGGCCAACGTCCTGACTTTC.